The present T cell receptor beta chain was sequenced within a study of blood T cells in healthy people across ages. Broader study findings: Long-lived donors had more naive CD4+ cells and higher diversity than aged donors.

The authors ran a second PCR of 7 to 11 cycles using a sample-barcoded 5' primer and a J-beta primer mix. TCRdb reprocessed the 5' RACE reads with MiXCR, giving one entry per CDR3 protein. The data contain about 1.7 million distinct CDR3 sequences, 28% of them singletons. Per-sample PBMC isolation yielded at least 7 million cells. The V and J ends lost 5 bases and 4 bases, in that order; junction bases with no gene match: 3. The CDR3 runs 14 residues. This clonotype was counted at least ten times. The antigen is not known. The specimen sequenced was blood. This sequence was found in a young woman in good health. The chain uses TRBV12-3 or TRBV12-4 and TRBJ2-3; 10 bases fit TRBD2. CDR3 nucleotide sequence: TGTGCCAGCAGTAGCGGGGGGGCCCCAGATACGCAGTATTTT. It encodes CASSSGGAPDTQYF.